The next 3 T cell receptor beta chains were all read from a single sample in a study of T cell repertoires in cytomegalovirus infection. TCRdb processed the reads anew with MiXCR; each CDR3 protein has one entry. The table records approximately 71,000 distinct CDR3 sequences, approximately 20% of them present only once. Their antigen targets remain unknown. Sample: CD8+ T cells from cultured PBMCs, taken from culture after CMV antigen stimulation. The origin of the receptors is a human donor in good health (CMV status not recorded). Some clones in this sample may be carry-over from other donors' samples.

The chain is built from TRBV28 and TRBJ2-3; D could derive from TRBD1 or TRBD2 (6 bases each). Germline CDR1 and CDR2: MDHEN and SYDVKM. The CDR3 contains 16 residues. V lost 10 bases and J 2 bases, leaving 22 bases between the germline ends. CDR3 protein: CAIDPGEAKSTDTQYF. The CDR3, as DNA: TGTGCCATCGACCCAGGGGAGGCCAAATCCACAGATACGCAGTATTTT.

This sequence joins TRBV7-2 and TRBJ2-7; TRBD1 or TRBD2 may be the D gene (7 bases each). CDR3 length: 15 residues. Looked up from germline, CDR1 is SGHTA and CDR2 is FQGNSA. V was cut by 6 bases and J by 4 bases, with 19 bases left in between. The CDR3 region is CASRVVGGGIYEQYF. CDR3 nucleotides: TGTGCCAGCAGGGTCGTGGGAGGGGGCATTTACGAGCAGTACTTC.

V and J are TRBV7-9 and TRBJ1-5; D remains ambiguous. The CDR3 is 14 residues long. V gave up 1 base and J gave up 0 bases, with 4 bases separating them. Looked up from germline, CDR1 is SEHNR and CDR2 is FQNEAQ (reference sequence). The DNA for the CDR3 is TGTGCCAGCAGCTTAGACAGTAGCAATCAGCCCCAGCATTTT. As protein: CASSLDSSNQPQHF.